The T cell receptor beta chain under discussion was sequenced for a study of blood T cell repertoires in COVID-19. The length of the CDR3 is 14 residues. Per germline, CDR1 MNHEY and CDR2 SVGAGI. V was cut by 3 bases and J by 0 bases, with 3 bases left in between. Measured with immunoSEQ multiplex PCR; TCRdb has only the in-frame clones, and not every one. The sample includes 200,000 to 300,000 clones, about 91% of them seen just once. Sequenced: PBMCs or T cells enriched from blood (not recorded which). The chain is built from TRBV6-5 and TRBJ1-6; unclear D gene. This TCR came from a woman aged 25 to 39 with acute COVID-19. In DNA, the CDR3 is TGTGCCAGCAGTTATAGCTCCTATAATTCACCCCTCCACTTT. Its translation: CASSYSSYNSPLHF.